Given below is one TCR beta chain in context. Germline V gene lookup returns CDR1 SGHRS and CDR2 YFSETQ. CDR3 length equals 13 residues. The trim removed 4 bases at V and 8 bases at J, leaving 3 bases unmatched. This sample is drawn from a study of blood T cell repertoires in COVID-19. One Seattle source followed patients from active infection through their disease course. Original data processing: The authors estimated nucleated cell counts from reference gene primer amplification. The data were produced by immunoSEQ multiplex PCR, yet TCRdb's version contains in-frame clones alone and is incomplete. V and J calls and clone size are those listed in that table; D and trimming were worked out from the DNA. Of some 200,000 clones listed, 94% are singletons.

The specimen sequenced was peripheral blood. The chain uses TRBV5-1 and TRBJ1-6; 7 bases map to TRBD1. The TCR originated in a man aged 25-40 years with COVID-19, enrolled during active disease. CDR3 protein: CASSAGQYSPLHF. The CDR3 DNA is TGCGCCAGCAGCGCGGGACAGTATTCACCCCTCCACTTT.